Described below is a single TCR beta chain sequence and its context. Its cognate antigen is unknown. The record originates from a study of T cell responses to AZD1222 COVID-19 vaccine. Study in general: The study pooled second doses at about 4 or about 12 weeks.

J lost 4 bases, V lost 3 bases, and 5 bases had no gene match. This CDR3 has 16 amino acids. Per germline, CDR1 KGHDR and CDR2 SFDVKD. Only in-frame clones appear in the TCRdb table, and some are missing; sequencing was by immunoSEQ multiplex PCR. This sample carries 150,000 to 200,000 clones, 90% to 95% of them seen once, and the ten largest clones take about 0.9%. Study outcomes and limitations: The repertoires were collected only after the peak T cell response. Vaccination with two AZD1222 doses was followed by a rise in Spike-specific TCR breadth and depth. Donors, mostly white British, included more females; clonal diversity was possibly underestimated.

The chain employs TRBV24-1 and TRBJ2-5; TRBD1 aligns across 12 bases. This clonotype was obtained from an adult in good health. Here the sequenced sample was peripheral blood, taken on day 0 of AZD1222 vaccination. CDR3 amino acids: CATSDGGTGGRETQYF. The CDR3 DNA is TGTGCCACCAGTGATGGCGGGACAGGGGGCCGAGAGACCCAGTACTTC.